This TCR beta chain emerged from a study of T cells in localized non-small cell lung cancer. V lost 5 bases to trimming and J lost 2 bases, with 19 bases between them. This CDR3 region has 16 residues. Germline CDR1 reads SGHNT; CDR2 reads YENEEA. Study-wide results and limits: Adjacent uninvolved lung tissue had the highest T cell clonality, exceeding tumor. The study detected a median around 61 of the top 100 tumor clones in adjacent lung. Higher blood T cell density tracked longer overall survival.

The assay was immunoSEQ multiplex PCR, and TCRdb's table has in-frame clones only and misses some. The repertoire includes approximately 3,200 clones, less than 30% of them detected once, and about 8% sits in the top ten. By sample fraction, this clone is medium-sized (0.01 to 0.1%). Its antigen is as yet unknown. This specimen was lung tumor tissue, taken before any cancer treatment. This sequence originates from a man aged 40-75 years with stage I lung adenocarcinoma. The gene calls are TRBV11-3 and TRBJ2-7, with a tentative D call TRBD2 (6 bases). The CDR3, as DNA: TGTGCCAGCAGCCTAACGACTAGTAGTAACGCCTACGAGCAGTACTTC. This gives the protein CASSLTTSSNAYEQYF.